This entry concerns a single TCR beta chain. Antigen: not known. Looked up from germline, CDR1 is GTSNPN and CDR2 is SVGIG (reference sequence). Trimming left V 0 bases short and J 3 bases short, with 2 bases between. The CDR3 totals 11 residues. The PCR ran on 60 Vbeta and 13 Jbeta primers. The method was immunoSEQ multiplex PCR; TCRdb's version includes in-frame clones alone and lacks a portion of them. Among over 150,000 clones listed, 84% were seen once. These data belong to a study of cytomegalovirus exposure and HLA in healthy donors. General study results and limits: Being productive about 87% or about 30% of the time was typical of most TCR beta V segments in an earlier analysis.

The sequence derives from a girl aged 10 to 17 in good health and CMV-seropositive. V usage is TRBV30 and J usage is TRBJ2-5; no clear D gene. The sequenced material came from PBMCs. The CDR3 loop is CAWSVKETQYF. The CDR3 DNA follows: TGTGCCTGGAGTGTCAAAGAGACCCAGTACTTC.